The entry below describes one T cell receptor (beta chain). Antigen specificity is unknown. Using immunoSEQ multiplex PCR, the repertoire was profiled, and TCRdb retains in-frame clones only, with some absent. The sample has fewer than 10,000 clones, approximately 44% seen once; the top ten hold approximately 3.9%. CDR1 SQVTM and CDR2 ANQGSEA come from the germline V gene. The CDR3 has 13 amino acids. V was shortened by 6 bases and J by 0 bases, with 8 bases between the two germline ends. This specimen comes from a study of T cells in localized non-small cell lung cancer. General study results and limits: Appearing in adjacent lung were a median roughly 59 of the top 100 tumor clones. Uninvolved neighboring lung showed the greatest T cell clonality, exceeding tumor. Sequencing was restricted to one tumor region; therefore, heterogeneity remains possible. Greater T cell density in blood accompanied longer overall survival.

Specimen: lymph node tissue, collected before any cancer treatment. The V gene is TRBV29-1, the J gene TRBJ1-4; D gene ambiguous. The sequence derives from a woman aged 35-70 years with stage I lung adenocarcinoma. In DNA, the CDR3 is TGCAGCGTCCGACCGGCAACTAATGAAAAACTGTTTTTT. It yields the protein CSVRPATNEKLFF.